This T cell receptor beta chain came from a study of cytomegalovirus exposure and HLA in healthy donors. In the PCR, 60 Vbeta and 13 Jbeta primers were used. Sequencing was performed with immunoSEQ multiplex PCR; in TCRdb, only in-frame clones are kept and a portion is missing. The repertoire holds fewer than 200,000 clones, with roughly an eighth as singletons. CDR1 is LGHNA, CDR2 YNFKEQ, per germline. The CDR3 contains 17 residues. V shed 4 bases, J shed 0 bases, and the junction held 11 bases outside the gene matches. This clone was counted between two and nine times. The origin of this receptor is a man aged 45-65 years in good health and CMV-seropositive. V usage is TRBV4-2 and J usage is TRBJ1-1, with 7 nucleotides matching TRBD1. The sample was PBMCs. The CDR3 loop reads CASSPTGTSPLNTEAFF. Here the CDR3 DNA reads TGTGCCAGCAGCCCGACAGGGACTTCACCCTTGAACACTGAAGCTTTCTTT.